This T cell receptor beta chain was identified in a study of T cell responses to AZD1222 COVID-19 vaccine. Points on this clone: As yet, its antigen is unknown.

This CDR3 has 14 amino acids. V gave up 4 bases and J gave up 4 bases, with 13 bases separating them. CDR1 and CDR2 from the germline V gene are SGHDN and FVKESK. Findings and caveats of the study: Targeting of unmutated variant regions was reportedly seen in nearly half of spike-specific TCRs. Samples come after the peak T cell response, not at day 14.

The assay was immunoSEQ multiplex PCR, and TCRdb's table has in-frame clones only and misses some. This sample has 95,000 to 150,000 clones, with roughly 90% found just once. The starting material was peripheral blood, obtained 28 days after the second AZD1222 dose. This rearrangement joins TRBV14 to TRBJ1-1, with D possibly TRBD1 on 6 matching bases. The receptor's source is an adult who received the AZD1222 COVID-19 vaccine. The CDR3 nucleotides read TGTGCCAGCAGCCCACAGGGAAAAGGCACTGAAGCTTTCTTT. Its translation is CASSPQGKGTEAFF.